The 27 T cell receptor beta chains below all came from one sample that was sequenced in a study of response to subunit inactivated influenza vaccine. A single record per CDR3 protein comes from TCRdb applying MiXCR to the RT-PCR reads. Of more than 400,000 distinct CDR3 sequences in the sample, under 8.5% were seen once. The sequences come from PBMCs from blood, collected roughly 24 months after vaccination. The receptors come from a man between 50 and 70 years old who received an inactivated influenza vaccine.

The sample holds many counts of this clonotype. CDR3 nucleotides: TGTGCCAGCAGCTACGGACAGGTCTTAGCCAAAAACATTCAGTACTTC. This encodes CASSYGQVLAKNIQYF. V and J are TRBV7-8 and TRBJ2-4; 7 bases map to TRBD1. V gave up 4 bases and J gave up 0 bases; unmatched junction bases: 6. The CDR3 loop spans 16 amino acids. Per germline, CDR1 SGHVS and CDR2 FQNEAQ. The variable domain in full, with the rest retrieved from reference TRBV7-8 and TRBJ2-4, is GAGVSQSPRYKVAKRGQDVALRCDPISGHVSLFWYQQALGQGPEFLTYFQNEAQLDKSGLPSDRFFAERPEGSVSTLKIQRTQQEDSAVYLCASSYGQVLAKNIQYFGAGTRLSVL.

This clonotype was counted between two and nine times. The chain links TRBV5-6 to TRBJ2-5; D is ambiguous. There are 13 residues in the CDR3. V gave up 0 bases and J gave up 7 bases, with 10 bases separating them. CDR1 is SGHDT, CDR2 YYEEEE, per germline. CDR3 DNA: TGTGCCAGCAGCTTGGGGTCAGGACCGACCCAGTACTTC. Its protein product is CASSLGSGPTQYF. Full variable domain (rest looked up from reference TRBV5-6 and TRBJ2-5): DAGVTQSPTHLIKTRGQQVTLRCSPKSGHDTVSWYQQALGQGPQFIFQYYEEEERQRGNFPDRFSGHQFPNYSSELNVNALLLGDSALYLCASSLGSGPTQYFGPGTRLLVL.

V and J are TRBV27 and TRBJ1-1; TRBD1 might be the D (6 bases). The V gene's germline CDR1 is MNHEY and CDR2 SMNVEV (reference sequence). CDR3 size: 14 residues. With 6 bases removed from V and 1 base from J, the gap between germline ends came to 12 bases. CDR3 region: CASRNSDRNTEAFF. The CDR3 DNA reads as TGTGCCAGCAGAAACTCGGACAGGAACACTGAAGCTTTCTTT.

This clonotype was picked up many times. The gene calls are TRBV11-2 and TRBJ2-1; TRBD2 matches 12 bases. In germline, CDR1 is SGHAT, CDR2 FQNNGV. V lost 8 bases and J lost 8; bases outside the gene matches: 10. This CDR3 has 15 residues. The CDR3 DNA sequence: TGTGCCAGCCACCCCCTAGCGGGAGGGCCGTATGAGCAGTTCTTC. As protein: CASHPLAGGPYEQFF.

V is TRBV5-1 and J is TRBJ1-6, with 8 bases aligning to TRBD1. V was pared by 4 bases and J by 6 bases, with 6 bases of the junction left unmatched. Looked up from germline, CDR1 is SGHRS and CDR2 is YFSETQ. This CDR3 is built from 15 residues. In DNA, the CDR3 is TGCGCCAGCAGCCCCGACAGGGGATTTAATTCACCCCTCCACTTT. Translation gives CASSPDRGFNSPLHF.

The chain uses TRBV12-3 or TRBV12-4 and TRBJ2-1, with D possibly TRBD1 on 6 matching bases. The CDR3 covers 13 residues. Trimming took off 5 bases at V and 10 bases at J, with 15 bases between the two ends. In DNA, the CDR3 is TGTGCCAGCAGTGTGACAGGACCTCAGGAGCAGTTCTTC. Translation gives CASSVTGPQEQFF.

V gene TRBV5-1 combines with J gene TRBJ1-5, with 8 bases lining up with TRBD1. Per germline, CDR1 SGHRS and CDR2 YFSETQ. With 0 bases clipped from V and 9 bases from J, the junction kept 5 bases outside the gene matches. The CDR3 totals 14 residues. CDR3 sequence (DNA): TGCGCCAGCAGCTTGGGGGACAGGTCTTCGCCCCAGCATTTT. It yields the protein CASSLGDRSSPQHF.

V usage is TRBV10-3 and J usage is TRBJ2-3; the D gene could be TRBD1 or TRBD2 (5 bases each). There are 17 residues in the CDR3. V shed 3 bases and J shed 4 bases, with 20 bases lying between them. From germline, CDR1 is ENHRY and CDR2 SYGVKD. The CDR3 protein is CAISEMQGSGRADTQYF. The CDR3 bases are TGTGCCATCAGTGAAATGCAAGGGTCAGGGCGGGCAGATACGCAGTATTTT.

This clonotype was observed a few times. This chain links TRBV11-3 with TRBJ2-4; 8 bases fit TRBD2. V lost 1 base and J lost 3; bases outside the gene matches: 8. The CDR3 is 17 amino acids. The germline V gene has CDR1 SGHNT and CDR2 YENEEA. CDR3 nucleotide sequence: TGTGCCAGCAGCTTAGGTGGTAGCGGGATAGGCAAAAACATTCAGTACTTC. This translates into CASSLGGSGIGKNIQYF.

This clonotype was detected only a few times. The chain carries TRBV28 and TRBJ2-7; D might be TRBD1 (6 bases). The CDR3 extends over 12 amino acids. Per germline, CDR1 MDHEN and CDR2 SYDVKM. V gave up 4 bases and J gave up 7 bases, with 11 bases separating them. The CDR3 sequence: CASSYRVWEQYF. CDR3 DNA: TGTGCCAGCAGTTACAGGGTTTGGGAGCAGTACTTC. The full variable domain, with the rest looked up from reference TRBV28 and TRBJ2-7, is DVKVTQSSRYLVKRTGEKVFLECVQDMDHENMFWYRQDPGLGLRLIYFSYDVKMKEKGDIPEGYSVSREKKERFSLILESASTNQTSMYLCASSYRVWEQYFGPGTRLTVT.

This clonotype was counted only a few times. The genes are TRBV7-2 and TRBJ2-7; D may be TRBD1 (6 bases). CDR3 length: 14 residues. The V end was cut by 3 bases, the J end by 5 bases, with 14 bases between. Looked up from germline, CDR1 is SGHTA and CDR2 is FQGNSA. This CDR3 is CASSLGQGPNEQYF. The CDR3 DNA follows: TGTGCCAGCAGCTTGGGGCAGGGGCCTAACGAGCAGTACTTC.

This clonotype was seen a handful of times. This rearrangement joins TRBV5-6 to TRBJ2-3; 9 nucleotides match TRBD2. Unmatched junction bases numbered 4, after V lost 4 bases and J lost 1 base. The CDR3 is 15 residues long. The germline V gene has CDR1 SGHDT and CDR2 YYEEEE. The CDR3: CASSPLAGRTDTQYF. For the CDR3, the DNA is TGTGCCAGCAGCCCCCTAGCGGGACGCACAGATACGCAGTATTTT.

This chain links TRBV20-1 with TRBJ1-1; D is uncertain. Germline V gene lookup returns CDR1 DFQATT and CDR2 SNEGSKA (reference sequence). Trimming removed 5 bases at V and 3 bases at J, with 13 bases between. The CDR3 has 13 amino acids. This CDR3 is CSALPVVDTEAFF. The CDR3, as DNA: TGCAGTGCTTTACCTGTTGTCGACACTGAAGCTTTCTTT.

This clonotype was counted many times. CDR3 sequence: CASNEGINQPQHF. In nucleotides, the CDR3 is TGTGCCAGCAATGAGGGGATCAATCAGCCCCAGCATTTT. The V and J genes are TRBV2 and TRBJ1-5, with D possibly matching TRBD1 (5 bases). Germline V CDR1 and CDR2: SNHLY, FYNNEI. This CDR3 is built from 13 residues. V lost 7 bases and J lost 3, with 10 bases in between.

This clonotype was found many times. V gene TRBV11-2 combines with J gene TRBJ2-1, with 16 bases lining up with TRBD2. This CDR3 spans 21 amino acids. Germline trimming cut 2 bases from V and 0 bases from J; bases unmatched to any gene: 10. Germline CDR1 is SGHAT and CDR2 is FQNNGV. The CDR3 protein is CASSLQVGTSGRVSSYNEQFF. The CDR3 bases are TGTGCCAGCAGCTTACAAGTGGGGACTAGCGGGAGGGTGAGCTCCTACAATGAGCAGTTCTTC.

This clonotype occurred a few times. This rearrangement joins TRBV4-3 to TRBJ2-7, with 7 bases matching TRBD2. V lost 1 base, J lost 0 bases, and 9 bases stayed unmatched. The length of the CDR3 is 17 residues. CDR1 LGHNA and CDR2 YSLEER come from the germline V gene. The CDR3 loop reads CASSQAARGSGSYEQYF. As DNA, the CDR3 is TGCGCCAGCAGCCAAGCCGCCCGCGGGAGTGGCTCCTACGAGCAGTACTTC.

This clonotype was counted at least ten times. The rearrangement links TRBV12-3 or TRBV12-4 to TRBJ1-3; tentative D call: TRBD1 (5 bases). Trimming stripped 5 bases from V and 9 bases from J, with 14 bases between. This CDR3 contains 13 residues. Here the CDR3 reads CASSAGTLSTIYF. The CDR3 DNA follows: TGTGCCAGCAGTGCCGGGACCCTTAGCACCATATATTTT.

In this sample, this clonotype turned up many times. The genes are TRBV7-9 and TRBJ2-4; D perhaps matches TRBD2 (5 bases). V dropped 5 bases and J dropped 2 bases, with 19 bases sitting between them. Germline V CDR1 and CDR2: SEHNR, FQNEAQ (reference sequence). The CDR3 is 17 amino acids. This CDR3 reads CASSPGGIRDSKNIQYF. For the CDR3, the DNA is TGTGCCAGCAGCCCTGGAGGCATCAGAGACTCCAAAAACATTCAGTACTTC.

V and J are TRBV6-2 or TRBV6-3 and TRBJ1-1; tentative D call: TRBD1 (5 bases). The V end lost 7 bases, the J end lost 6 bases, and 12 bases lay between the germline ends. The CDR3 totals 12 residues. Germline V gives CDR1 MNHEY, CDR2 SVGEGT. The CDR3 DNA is TGTGCCAGCACCTCGCGGGGGTCTGAAGCTTTCTTT. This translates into CASTSRGSEAFF.

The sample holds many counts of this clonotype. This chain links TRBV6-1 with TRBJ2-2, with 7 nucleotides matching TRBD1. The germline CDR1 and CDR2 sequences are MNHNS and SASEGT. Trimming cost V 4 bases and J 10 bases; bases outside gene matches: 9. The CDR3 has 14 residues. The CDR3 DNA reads TGTGCCAGCAGTGCTTACAGGGGAATGGAGGAGCTGTTTTTT. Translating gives CASSAYRGMEELFF.

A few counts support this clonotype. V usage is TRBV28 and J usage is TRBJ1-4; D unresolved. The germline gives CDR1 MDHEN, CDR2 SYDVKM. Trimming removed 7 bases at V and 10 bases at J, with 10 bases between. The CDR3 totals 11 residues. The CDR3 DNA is TGTGCCAGCATTTCAGAGGGAAAACTGTTTTTT. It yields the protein CASISEGKLFF.

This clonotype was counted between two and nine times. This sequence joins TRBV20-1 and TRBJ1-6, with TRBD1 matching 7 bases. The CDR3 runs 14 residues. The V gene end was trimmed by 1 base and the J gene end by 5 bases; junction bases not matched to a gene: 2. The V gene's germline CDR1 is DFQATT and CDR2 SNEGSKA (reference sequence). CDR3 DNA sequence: TGCAGTGCTAGAGGGACAGGAGATAATTCACCCCTCCACTTT. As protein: CSARGTGDNSPLHF.

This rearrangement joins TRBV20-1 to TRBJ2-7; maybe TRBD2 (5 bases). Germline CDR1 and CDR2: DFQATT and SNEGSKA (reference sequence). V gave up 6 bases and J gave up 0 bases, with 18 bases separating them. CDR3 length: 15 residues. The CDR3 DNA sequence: TGCAGTGCCACCGACCACCTGCTAGCCTCCTACGAGCAGTACTTC. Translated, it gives CSATDHLLASYEQYF.

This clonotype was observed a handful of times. CDR3 nucleotides: TGTGCCAGCAGCGGGCTTTGGGCAATCGAGACCCAGTACTTC. Amino acids: CASSGLWAIETQYF. The J gene is TRBJ2-5, the V gene TRBV7-9; unclear D gene. This CDR3 has 14 amino acids. Germline-derived CDR1 and CDR2 are SEHNR and FQNEAQ (reference sequence). Trimming shortened V by 5 bases and J by 5 bases, and 15 bases separated the two germline ends.

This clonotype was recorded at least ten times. CDR3 in DNA: TGTGCCAGCAGTTTAGACAACAATGAGCAGTTCTTC. Translation: CASSLDNNEQFF. The V call is TRBV28, the J call TRBJ2-1; no firm D call. Germline-derived CDR1 and CDR2 are MDHEN and SYDVKM. The V and J ends lost 2 bases and 5 bases respectively, with 4 bases between them. This CDR3 region has 12 residues. Full variable domain (outside the CDR3, taken from reference TRBV28 and TRBJ2-1): DVKVTQSSRYLVKRTGEKVFLECVQDMDHENMFWYRQDPGLGLRLIYFSYDVKMKEKGDIPEGYSVSREKKERFSLILESASTNQTSMYLCASSLDNNEQFFGPGTRLTVL.

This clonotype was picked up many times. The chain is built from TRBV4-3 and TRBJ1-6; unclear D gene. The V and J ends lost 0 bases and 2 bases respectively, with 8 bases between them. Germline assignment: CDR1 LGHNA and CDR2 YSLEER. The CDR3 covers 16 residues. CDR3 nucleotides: TGCGCCAGCAGCCAAGAATGGGAACCCTATAATTCACCCCTCCACTTT. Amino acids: CASSQEWEPYNSPLHF.

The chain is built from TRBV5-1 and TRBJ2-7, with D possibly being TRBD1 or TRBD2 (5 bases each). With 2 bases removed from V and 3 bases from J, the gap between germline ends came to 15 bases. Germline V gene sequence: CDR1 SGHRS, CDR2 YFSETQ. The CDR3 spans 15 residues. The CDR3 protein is CASSLSGTEIYEQYF. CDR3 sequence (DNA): TGCGCCAGCAGCTTATCCGGGACGGAAATCTACGAGCAGTACTTC.